The clone carrying this T cell receptor beta chain has just one count. Its antigen is still unknown. J lost 2 bases, V lost 10 bases, and 7 bases had no gene match. Germline V gene lookup returns CDR1 MDHEN and CDR2 SYDVKM. This CDR3 region has 13 residues. The assay was immunoSEQ multiplex PCR, and TCRdb's table has in-frame clones only and misses some. The sample yields around 150,000 clones, over 85% seen once. This record comes from a study of T cell responses to AZD1222 COVID-19 vaccine. About the research overall: Analysis merged second doses at about 4 or about 12 weeks. Study findings and constraints: The donors showed a predominance of white British ancestry and of females, with possible underestimation of clonal diversity.

This clonotype was sampled from an adult in good health. The V and J genes are TRBV28 and TRBJ1-1; 7 bases map to TRBD1. The sequences come from peripheral blood, collected on day 0 of AZD1222 vaccination. The chain's CDR3 is CATFTGANTEAFF. CDR3 nucleotide sequence: TGTGCCACCTTTACAGGGGCTAACACTGAAGCTTTCTTT.